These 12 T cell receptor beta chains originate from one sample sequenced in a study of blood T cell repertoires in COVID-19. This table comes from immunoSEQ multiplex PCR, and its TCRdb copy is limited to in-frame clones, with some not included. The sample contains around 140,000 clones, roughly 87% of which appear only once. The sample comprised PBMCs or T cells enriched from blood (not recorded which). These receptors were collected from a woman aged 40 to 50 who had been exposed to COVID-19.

The CDR3 DNA is TGTGCCAGCAGTGAAGTCAGAAATAGCAATCAGCCCCAGCATTTT. Protein sequence: CASSEVRNSNQPQHF. This chain uses TRBV2 with TRBJ1-5; D is undetermined. CDR1 and CDR2 (germline): SNHLY, FYNNEI. The V end was cut by 1 base, the J end by 0 bases, with 7 bases between. This CDR3 region has 15 residues.

CDR3 nucleotides: TGTGCCAGCAGCTTAAACGGGGGGCCCTACGAGCAGTACTTC. This translates into CASSLNGGPYEQYF. The chain has TRBV5-4 and TRBJ2-7, with D perhaps TRBD2 (7 bases). There are 14 residues in the CDR3. V shed 2 bases and J shed 2 bases, with 11 bases lying between them. CDR1 SGHNT and CDR2 YYREEE come from the germline V gene (reference sequence).

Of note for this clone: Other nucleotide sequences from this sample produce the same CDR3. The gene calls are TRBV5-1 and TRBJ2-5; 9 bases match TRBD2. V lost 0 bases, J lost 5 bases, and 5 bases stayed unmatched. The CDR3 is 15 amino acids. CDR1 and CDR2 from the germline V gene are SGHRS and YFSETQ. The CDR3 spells CASSLVAGGPETQYF. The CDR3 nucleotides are TGCGCCAGCAGCTTGGTTGCGGGAGGGCCCGAGACCCAGTACTTC.

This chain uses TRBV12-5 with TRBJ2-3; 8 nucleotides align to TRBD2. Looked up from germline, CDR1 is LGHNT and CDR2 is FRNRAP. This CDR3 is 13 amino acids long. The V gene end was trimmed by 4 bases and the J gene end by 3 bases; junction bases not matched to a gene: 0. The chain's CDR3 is CASGSGGTDTQYF. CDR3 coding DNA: TGTGCTAGTGGTTCGGGGGGGACAGATACGCAGTATTTT.

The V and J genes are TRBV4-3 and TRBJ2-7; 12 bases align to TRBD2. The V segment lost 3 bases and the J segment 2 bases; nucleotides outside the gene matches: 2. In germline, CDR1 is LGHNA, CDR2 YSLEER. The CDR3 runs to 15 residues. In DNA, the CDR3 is TGCGCCAGCAGCCAGCTAGCGGGAGGGACCTACGAGCAGTACTTC. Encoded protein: CASSQLAGGTYEQYF.

The CDR3 region has the DNA TGTGCCAGCAGCAAGACCAGGGTTAGGACTAATGAAAAACTGTTTTTT. Translated: CASSKTRVRTNEKLFF. J is TRBJ1-4 and V is TRBV7-6; tentative D call: TRBD1 (5 bases). Trimming removed 5 bases from V and 2 bases from J, with 15 bases in between. Looked up from germline, CDR1 is SGHVS and CDR2 is FNYEAQ. There are 16 residues in the CDR3.

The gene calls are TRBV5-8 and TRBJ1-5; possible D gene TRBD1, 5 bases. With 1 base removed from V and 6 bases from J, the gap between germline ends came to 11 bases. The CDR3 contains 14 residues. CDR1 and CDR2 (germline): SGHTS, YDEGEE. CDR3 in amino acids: CASSLQGLSQPQHF. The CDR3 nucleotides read TGTGCCAGCAGCTTGCAGGGACTCTCTCAGCCCCAGCATTTT.

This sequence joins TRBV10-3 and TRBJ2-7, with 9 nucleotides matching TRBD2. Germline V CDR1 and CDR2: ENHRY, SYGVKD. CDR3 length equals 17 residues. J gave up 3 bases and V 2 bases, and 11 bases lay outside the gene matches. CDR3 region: CAISEPVLAGYGYEQYF. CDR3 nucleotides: TGTGCCATCAGTGAGCCCGTACTAGCGGGTTATGGCTACGAGCAGTACTTC.

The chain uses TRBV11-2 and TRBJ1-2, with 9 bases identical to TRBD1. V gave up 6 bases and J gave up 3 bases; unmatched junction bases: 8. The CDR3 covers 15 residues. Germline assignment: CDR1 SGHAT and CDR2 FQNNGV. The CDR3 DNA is TGTGCCAGCAGTCACTACCGGGACAGGGACTATGGCTACACCTTC. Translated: CASSHYRDRDYGYTF.

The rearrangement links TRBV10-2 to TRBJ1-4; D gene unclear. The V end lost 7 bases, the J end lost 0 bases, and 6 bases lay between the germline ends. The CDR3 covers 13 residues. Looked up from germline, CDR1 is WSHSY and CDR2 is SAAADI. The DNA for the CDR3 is TGCGCCAGCACAGGTGCAACTAATGAAAAACTGTTTTTT. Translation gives CASTGATNEKLFF.

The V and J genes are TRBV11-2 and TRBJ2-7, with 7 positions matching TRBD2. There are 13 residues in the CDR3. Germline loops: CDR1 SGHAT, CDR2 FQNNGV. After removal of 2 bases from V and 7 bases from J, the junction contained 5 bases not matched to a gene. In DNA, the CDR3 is TGTGCCAGCAGCTTATGGGCAGCGGGGGAGCAGTACTTC. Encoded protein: CASSLWAAGEQYF.

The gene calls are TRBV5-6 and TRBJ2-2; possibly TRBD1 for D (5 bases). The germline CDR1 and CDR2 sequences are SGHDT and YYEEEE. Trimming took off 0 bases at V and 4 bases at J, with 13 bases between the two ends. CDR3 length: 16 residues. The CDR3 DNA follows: TGTGCCAGCAGCTTGGGCAGGGATAGTTTCACCGGGGAGCTGTTTTTT. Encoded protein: CASSLGRDSFTGELFF.